Following are 18 T cell receptor beta chains from one sample sequenced in a study of cytomegalovirus exposure and HLA in healthy donors. It was with 60 Vbeta and 13 Jbeta primers that the PCR ran. The data were produced by immunoSEQ multiplex PCR, yet TCRdb's version contains in-frame clones alone and is incomplete. Of under 200,000 clones listed, around four fifths are singletons. Sequenced material: PBMCs. The receptors derive from a man aged 18 to 30 in good health and CMV-seronegative.

The gene calls are TRBV27 and TRBJ1-4; tentative D call: TRBD1 (5 bases). V shed 0 bases and J shed 2 bases, with 7 bases lying between them. The CDR3 is 15 residues long. Per the germline V gene, CDR1 is MNHEY and CDR2 is SMNVEV (reference sequence). The CDR3 bases are TGTGCCAGCAGTTTATCGGGACTCACTAATGAAAAACTGTTTTTT. Translating it yields CASSLSGLTNEKLFF.

This clone came up once. The genes are TRBV10-3 and TRBJ1-2; no clear D. The CDR3 has 14 residues. With 1 base removed from V and 2 bases from J, the gap between germline ends came to 8 bases. Looked up from germline, CDR1 is ENHRY and CDR2 is SYGVKD. The CDR3 DNA is TGTGCCATCAGTGAGTTCGGTGCGAACTATGGCTACACCTTC. Translated: CAISEFGANYGYTF.

The rearrangement joins TRBV5-4 to TRBJ1-1; 7 positions match TRBD1. This CDR3 has 14 residues. Germline assignment: CDR1 SGHNT and CDR2 YYREEE (reference sequence). V was pared by 7 bases and J by 2 bases, with 8 bases of the junction left unmatched. The CDR3 protein is CASYPGTDNTEAFF. DNA for the CDR3: TGTGCCAGCTACCCCGGGACAGATAACACTGAAGCTTTCTTT.

This chain joins TRBV5-8 and TRBJ1-1, with D perhaps matching TRBD1 (5 bases). The V gene's germline CDR1 is SGHTS and CDR2 YDEGEE. Trimming cost V 1 base and J 4 bases, with 11 bases left between them. The CDR3 contains 14 residues. DNA for the CDR3: TGTGCCAGCAGCTTGTGGTTGGGGGGCACTGAAGCTTTCTTT. As protein: CASSLWLGGTEAFF.

This chain uses TRBV6-1 with TRBJ1-1; the D is unclear. Per germline, CDR1 MNHNS and CDR2 SASEGT. This CDR3 is 13 amino acids long. Trimming stripped 6 bases from V and 0 bases from J, with 8 bases between. The CDR3 spells CASRQQMNTEAFF. The CDR3 DNA sequence: TGTGCCAGCAGACAGCAGATGAACACTGAAGCTTTCTTT.

The V gene is TRBV7-2, the J gene TRBJ2-1, with 8 bases fitting TRBD2. Per the germline V gene, CDR1 is SGHTA and CDR2 is FQGNSA. With V trimmed by 2 bases and J by 0 bases, 3 bases remained unmatched. The CDR3 consists of 16 residues. CDR3 DNA sequence: TGTGCCAGCAGCTTAATGAGCGGGAGCTCCTACAATGAGCAGTTCTTC. It yields the protein CASSLMSGSSYNEQFF.

This chain links TRBV7-2 with TRBJ1-3; weak D call: TRBD1 (5 bases). The V end lost 5 bases, the J end lost 7 bases, and 9 bases lay between the germline ends. The CDR3 loop spans 12 amino acids. CDR1 is SGHTA and CDR2 is FQGNSA in the germline V gene. CDR3 loop: CASSPGVNTIYF. The CDR3 coding sequence is TGTGCCAGCAGCCCGGGGGTGAACACCATATATTTT.

The chain couples TRBV5-4 to TRBJ2-7, with D unclear. Trimming pared 2 bases from V and 2 bases from J, leaving 8 bases between. Germline loops: CDR1 SGHNT, CDR2 YYREEE (reference sequence). This CDR3 contains 13 residues. CDR3 DNA: TGTGCCAGCAGCTTTGGGCCCCCCTACGAGCAGTACTTC. This gives the protein CASSFGPPYEQYF.

This chain joins TRBV5-4 and TRBJ2-1; 7 nucleotides agree with TRBD1. CDR3 length: 16 amino acids. V shed 5 bases, J shed 0 bases, and the junction held 8 bases outside the gene matches. CDR1 is SGHNT, CDR2 YYREEE, per germline (reference sequence). The chain's CDR3 is CASSPPGDSSYNEQFF. The DNA of the CDR3 is TGTGCCAGCAGTCCCCCCGGGGACAGCTCCTACAATGAGCAGTTCTTC.

The chain combines TRBV7-2 with TRBJ2-7, with D hard to call. Germline CDR1 reads SGHTA; CDR2 reads FQGNSA. Trimming shortened V by 3 bases and J by 0 bases, and 3 bases separated the two germline ends. The CDR3 is made up of 12 amino acids. Here the CDR3 reads CASSFSSYEQYF. CDR3 DNA: TGTGCCAGCAGCTTCAGCTCCTACGAGCAGTACTTC.

This clone was counted a few times. The chain couples TRBV2 to TRBJ2-3, with 9 bases that match TRBD2. The CDR3 totals 15 residues. V trimming: 4 bases; J trimming: 2 bases; junction bases outside the gene matches: 4. From germline, CDR1 is SNHLY and CDR2 FYNNEI. CDR3 sequence: CASSGLAEFTDTQYF. The CDR3 DNA reads TGTGCCAGCAGTGGACTAGCGGAATTCACAGATACGCAGTATTTT.

This clone showed up just once. This chain links TRBV5-3 with TRBJ2-1; TRBD2 aligns across 7 bases. TRBV5-3 is an ORF, and what it does is uncertain. V lost 1 base to trimming and J lost 9 bases; unmatched junction nucleotides: 10. CDR3 length equals 15 residues. This CDR3 reads CARSLLTSLIGEQFF. The CDR3 DNA reads TGTGCCAGAAGCTTGTTGACTAGCCTCATCGGTGAGCAGTTCTTC.

The gene calls are TRBV28 and TRBJ2-2; D might be TRBD1 (6 bases). The CDR3 length is 18 residues. V was cut by 6 bases and J by 5 bases, with 25 bases left in between. Germline V lookup: CDR1 MDHEN, CDR2 SYDVKM. The CDR3 coding sequence is TGTGCCAGCAGACATCACGTAATTAGCAGGGGTGGAACCGGGGAGCTGTTTTTT. Its translation: CASRHHVISRGGTGELFF.

This rearrangement joins TRBV7-9 to TRBJ1-2, with TRBD1 matching over 8 bases. Germline V CDR1 and CDR2: SEHNR, FQNEAQ (reference sequence). Germline trimming cut 6 bases from V and 6 bases from J; bases unmatched to any gene: 15. This CDR3 is 16 amino acids long. This CDR3 reads CASSQLVGQGRDGYTF. The CDR3 DNA reads TGTGCCAGCAGTCAGCTTGTAGGACAGGGAAGGGATGGCTACACCTTC.

The rearrangement joins TRBV5-6 to TRBJ2-3; D is ambiguous. V shed 6 bases and J shed 0 bases, with 17 bases lying between them. The CDR3 is 16 amino acids. From germline, CDR1 is SGHDT and CDR2 YYEEEE. The CDR3 here is CASNWRPPSSTDTQYF. Written as DNA, the CDR3 is TGTGCCAGCAACTGGAGACCTCCGTCTAGCACAGATACGCAGTATTTT.

This clone was detected a few times. The chain combines TRBV5-6 with TRBJ2-3; D gene uncertain. CDR1 and CDR2 from the germline V gene are SGHDT and YYEEEE. V was cut by 3 bases and J by 6 bases, with 5 bases left in between. The CDR3 length is 11 residues. CDR3 nucleotides: TGTGCCAGCAGCTGGAGTGATACGCAGTATTTT. This translates into CASSWSDTQYF.

The chain uses TRBV10-3 and TRBJ1-5; D unclear. With 10 bases removed from V and 7 bases from J, the gap between germline ends came to 17 bases. CDR3 length: 13 amino acids. CDR1 is ENHRY, CDR2 SYGVKD, per germline. DNA for the CDR3: TGTGCCACCAGAGAGGTAGTGAGGCAGCCCCAGCATTTT. It codes for CATREVVRQPQHF.

This clone was seen once. The rearrangement joins TRBV19 to TRBJ1-1, with unresolved D. The V gene's germline CDR1 is LNHDA and CDR2 SQIVND (reference sequence). V was cut by 7 bases and J by 1 base, with 10 bases left in between. The CDR3 has 13 residues. The CDR3 DNA sequence: TGTGCCAGTACCCTCCGGGGGAACACTGAAGCTTTCTTT. It specifies CASTLRGNTEAFF.